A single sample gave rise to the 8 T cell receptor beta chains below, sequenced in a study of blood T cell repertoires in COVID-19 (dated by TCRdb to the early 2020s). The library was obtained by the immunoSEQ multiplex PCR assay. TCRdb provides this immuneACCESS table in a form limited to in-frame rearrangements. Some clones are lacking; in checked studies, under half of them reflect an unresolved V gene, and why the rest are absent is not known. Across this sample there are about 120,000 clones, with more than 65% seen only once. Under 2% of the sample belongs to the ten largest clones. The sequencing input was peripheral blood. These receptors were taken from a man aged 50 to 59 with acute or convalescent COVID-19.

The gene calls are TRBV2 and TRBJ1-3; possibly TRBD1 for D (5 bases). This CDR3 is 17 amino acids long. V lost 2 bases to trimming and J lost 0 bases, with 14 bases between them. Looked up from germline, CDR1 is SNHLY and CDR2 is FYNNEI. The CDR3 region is CASSESDRPYSGNTIYF. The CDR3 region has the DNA TGTGCCAGCAGTGAAAGTGACAGACCCTACTCTGGAAACACCATATATTTT.

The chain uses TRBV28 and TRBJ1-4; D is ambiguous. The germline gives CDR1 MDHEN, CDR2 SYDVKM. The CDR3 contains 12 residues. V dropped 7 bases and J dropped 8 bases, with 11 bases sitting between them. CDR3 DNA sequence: TGTGCCAGCACCCTACGGGGAGAAAAACTGTTTTTT. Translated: CASTLRGEKLFF.

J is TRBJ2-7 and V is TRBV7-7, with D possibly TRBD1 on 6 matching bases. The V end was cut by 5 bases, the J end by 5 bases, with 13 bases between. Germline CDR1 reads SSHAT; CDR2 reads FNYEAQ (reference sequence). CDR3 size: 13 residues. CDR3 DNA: TGTGCCAGCAGCCATCAAACAGGGCACGAGCAGTACTTC. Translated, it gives CASSHQTGHEQYF. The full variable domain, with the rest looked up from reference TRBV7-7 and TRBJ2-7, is GAGVSQSPRYKVTKRGQDVTLRCDPISSHATLYWYQQALGQGPEFLTYFNYEAQPDKSGLPSDRFSAERPEGSISTLTIQRTEQRDSAMYRCASSHQTGHEQYFGPGTRLTVT.

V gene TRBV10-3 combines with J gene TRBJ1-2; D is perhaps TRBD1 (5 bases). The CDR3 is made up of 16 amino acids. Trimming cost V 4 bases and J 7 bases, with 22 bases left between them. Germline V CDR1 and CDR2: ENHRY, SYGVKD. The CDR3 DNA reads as TGTGCCATCAGTGGGGGCCGGCCCCCAGATCTCTCTGGCTACACCTTC. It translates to CAISGGRPPDLSGYTF.

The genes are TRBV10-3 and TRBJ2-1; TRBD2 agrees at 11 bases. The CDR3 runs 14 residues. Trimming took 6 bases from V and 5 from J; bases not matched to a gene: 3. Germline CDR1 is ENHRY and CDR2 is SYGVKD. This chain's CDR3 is CAIRGTSGNNEQFF. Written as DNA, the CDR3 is TGTGCCATCAGGGGGACTAGCGGAAACAATGAGCAGTTCTTC.

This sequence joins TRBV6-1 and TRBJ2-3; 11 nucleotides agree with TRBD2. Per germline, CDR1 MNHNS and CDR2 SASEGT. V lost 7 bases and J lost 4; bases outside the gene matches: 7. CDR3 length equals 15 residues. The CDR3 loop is CASKIETSGADTQYF. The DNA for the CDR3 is TGTGCCAGCAAAATAGAGACTAGCGGGGCAGATACGCAGTATTTT.

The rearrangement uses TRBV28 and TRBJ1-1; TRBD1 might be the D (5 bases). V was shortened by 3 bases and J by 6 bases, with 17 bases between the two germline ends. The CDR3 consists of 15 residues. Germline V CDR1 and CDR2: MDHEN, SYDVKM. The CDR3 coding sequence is TGTGCCAGCAGTTTTTTCGGGACTGGGAGTTCTGAAGCTTTCTTT. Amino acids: CASSFFGTGSSEAFF.

In nucleotides, the CDR3 is TGTGCCTGGAGTGTCGGGGGGCTCTATGGCTACACCTTC. This encodes CAWSVGGLYGYTF. V gene TRBV30 combines with J gene TRBJ1-2, with D perhaps TRBD1 (6 bases). V was clipped by 0 bases and J by 4 bases, with 9 bases between them. CDR1 GTSNPN and CDR2 SVGIG come from the germline V gene (reference sequence). This CDR3 has 13 residues.